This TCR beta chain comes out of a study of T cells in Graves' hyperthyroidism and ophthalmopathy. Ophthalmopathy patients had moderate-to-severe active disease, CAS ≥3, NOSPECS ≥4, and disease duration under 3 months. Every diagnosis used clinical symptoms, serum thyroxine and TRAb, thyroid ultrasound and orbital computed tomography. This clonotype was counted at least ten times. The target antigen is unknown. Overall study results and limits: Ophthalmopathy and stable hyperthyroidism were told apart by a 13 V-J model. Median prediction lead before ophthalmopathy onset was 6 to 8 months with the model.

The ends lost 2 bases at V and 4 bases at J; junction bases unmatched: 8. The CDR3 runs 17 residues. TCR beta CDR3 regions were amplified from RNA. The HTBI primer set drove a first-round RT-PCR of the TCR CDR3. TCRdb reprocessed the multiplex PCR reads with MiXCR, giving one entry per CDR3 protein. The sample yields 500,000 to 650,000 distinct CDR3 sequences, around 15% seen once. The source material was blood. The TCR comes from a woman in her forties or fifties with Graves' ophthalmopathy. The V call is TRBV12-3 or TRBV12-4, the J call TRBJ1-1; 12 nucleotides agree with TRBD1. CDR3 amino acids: CASSLSPPGQGATEAFF. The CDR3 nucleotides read TGTGCCAGCAGTTTATCACCACCGGGACAGGGGGCCACTGAAGCTTTCTTT.